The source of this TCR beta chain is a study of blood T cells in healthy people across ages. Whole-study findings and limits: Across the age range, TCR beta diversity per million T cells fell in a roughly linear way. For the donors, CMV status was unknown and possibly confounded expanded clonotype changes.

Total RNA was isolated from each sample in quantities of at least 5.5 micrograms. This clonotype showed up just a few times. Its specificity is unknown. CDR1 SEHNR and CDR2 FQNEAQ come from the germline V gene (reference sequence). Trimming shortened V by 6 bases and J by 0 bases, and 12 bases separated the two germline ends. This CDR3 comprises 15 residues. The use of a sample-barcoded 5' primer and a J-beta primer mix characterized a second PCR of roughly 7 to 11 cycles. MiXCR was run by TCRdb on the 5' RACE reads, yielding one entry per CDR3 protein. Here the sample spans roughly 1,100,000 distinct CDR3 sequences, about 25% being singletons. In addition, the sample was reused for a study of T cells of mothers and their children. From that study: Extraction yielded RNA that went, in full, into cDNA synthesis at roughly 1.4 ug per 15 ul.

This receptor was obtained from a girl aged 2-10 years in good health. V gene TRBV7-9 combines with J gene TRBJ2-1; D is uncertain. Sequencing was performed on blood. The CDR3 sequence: CASRPTWGSYNEQFF. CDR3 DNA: TGTGCCAGCAGACCAACTTGGGGCTCCTACAATGAGCAGTTCTTC.